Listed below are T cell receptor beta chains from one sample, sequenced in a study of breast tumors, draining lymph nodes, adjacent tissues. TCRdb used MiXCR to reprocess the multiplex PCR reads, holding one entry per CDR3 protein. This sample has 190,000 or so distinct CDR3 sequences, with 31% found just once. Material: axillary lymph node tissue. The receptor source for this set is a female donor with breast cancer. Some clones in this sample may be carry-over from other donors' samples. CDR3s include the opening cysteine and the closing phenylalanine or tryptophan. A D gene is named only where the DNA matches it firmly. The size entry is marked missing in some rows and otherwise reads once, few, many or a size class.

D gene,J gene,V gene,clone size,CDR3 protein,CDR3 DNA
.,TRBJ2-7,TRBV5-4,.,CASSLEGTLEQYF,TGTGCCAGCAGCTTGGAGGGGACACTTGAGCAGTACTTC
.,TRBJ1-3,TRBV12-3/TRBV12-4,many,CASKSGNTIYF,TGTGCCAGCAAATCTGGAAACACCATATATTTT
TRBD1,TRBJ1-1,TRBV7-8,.,CASSPNYGRWTGTFGTEAFF,TGTGCCAGCAGCCCAAATTACGGTCGTTGGACAGGGACTTTTGGCACTGAAGCTTTCTTT
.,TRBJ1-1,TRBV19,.,CASSVSGIRSTEAFF,TGTGCCAGTAGTGTCTCAGGGATAAGGAGCACTGAAGCTTTCTTT
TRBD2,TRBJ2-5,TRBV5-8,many,CASRLVAGGKETQYF,TGTGCCAGCCGTCTGGTAGCGGGGGGGAAAGAGACCCAGTACTTC
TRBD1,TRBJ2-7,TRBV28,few,CASIPGQGIYEQYF,TGTGCCAGCATTCCGGGACAGGGGATCTACGAGCAGTACTTC
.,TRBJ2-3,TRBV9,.,CASNRVFADTQYF,TGTGCCAGCAACCGGGTATTCGCGGATACGCAGTATTTT
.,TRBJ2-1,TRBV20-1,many,CSASVLDEQFF,TGCAGTGCTAGTGTTCTGGATGAGCAGTTCTTC
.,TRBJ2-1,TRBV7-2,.,CASSSRGGFF,TGTGCCAGCAGCTCCCGTGGGGGGTTCTTC
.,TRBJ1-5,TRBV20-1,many,CSAHRQAEFFNQPQHF,TGCAGTGCGCACCGACAGGCGGAGTTCTTTAATCAGCCCCAGCATTTT
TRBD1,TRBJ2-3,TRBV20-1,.,CSARGTGSYEQYFTDTQYF,TGCAGTGCTAGGGGGACAGGTTCCTACGAGCAGTACTTCACAGATACGCAGTATTTT
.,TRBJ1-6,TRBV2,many,CASRKEQDSPLHF,TGTGCCAGCAGGAAGGAGCAGGATTCACCCCTCCACTTT
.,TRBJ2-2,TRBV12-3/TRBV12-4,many,CASSFLLTPNTGELFF,TGTGCCAGCAGTTTTCTTCTGACACCGAACACCGGGGAGCTGTTTTTT
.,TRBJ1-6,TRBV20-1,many,CSARGDRRDSPLHF,TGCAGTGCTAGGGGAGACAGAAGAGATTCACCCCTCCACTTT
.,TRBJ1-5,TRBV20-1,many,CSARGSLNQPQHF,TGCAGTGCTAGAGGCAGCCTAAATCAGCCCCAGCATTTT
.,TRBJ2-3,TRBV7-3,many,CASSLKGVSGPSTDTQYF,TGTGCCAGCAGCTTAAAGGGGGTCTCGGGACCCAGCACAGATACGCAGTATTTT
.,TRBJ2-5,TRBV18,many,CASSPQAGETQYF,TGTGCCAGCTCACCACAGGCGGGTGAGACCCAGTACTTC
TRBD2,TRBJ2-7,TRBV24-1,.,CATSDLSRGGRSGEQYF,TGTGCCACCAGTGATTTGTCCCGGGGGGGCCGCAGCGGGGAGCAGTACTTC
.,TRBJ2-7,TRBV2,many,CASRSGTASYEQYF,TGTGCCAGCAGGAGCGGGACAGCCTCCTACGAGCAGTACTTC
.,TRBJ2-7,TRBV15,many,CATSRRDSADEQYF,TGTGCCACCAGCAGACGGGACTCAGCGGACGAGCAGTACTTC
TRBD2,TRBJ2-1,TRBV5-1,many,CASSSGLAGVDEQFF,TGCGCCAGCAGCTCTGGACTAGCGGGAGTGGATGAGCAGTTCTTC
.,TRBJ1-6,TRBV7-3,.,CASSHQGSNSPLHF,TGCGCCAGCAGCCATCAGGGGAGTAATTCACCCCTCCACTTT
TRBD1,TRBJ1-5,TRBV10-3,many,CAISRTGESNQPQHF,TGTGCCATCAGTAGGACAGGGGAAAGCAATCAGCCCCAGCATTTT
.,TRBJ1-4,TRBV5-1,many,CASSLGGSANEKLFF,TGCGCCAGCAGCTTGGGGGGGTCTGCTAATGAAAAACTGTTTTTT
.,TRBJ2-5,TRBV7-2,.,CASSPHGRGAYETQYF,TGTGCCAGCAGCCCCCACGGGCGGGGAGCCTACGAGACCCAGTACTTC
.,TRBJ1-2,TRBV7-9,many,CASSSMTDGYTF,TGTGCCAGCAGCTCTATGACAGATGGCTACACCTTC
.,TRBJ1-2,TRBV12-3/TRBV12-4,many,CASSLMTWQGYTF,TGTGCCAGCAGTCTAATGACCTGGCAGGGCTACACCTTC
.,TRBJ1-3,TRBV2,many,CASSEGSYSGNTIYF,TGTGCCAGCAGTGAAGGGTCGTATTCTGGAAACACCATATATTTT
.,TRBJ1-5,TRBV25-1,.,CASSPPGPTRGNQPQHF,TGTGCCAGCTCACCACCGGGTCCAACTAGAGGCAATCAGCCCCAGCATTTT
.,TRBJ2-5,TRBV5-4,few,CASSLFSTDQETQYF,TGTGCCAGCAGCTTATTCTCTACCGACCAAGAGACCCAGTACTTC
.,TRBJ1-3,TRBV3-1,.,CASSQARGAFSGNTIYF,TGTGCCAGCAGCCAAGCGAGGGGCGCCTTCTCTGGAAACACCATATATTTT
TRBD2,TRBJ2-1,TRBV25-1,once,CVSNRGLAGDEQFF,TGTGTCAGCAACCGGGGACTAGCGGGCGATGAGCAGTTCTTC